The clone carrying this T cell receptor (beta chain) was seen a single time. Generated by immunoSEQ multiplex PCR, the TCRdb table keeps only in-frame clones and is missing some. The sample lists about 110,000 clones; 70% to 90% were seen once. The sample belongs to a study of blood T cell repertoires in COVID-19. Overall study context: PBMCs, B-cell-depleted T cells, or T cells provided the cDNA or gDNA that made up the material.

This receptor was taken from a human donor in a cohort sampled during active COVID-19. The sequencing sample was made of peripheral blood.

The CDR3 region is CASSLVVAGAEAFF. CDR3 bases: TGTGCCAGCAGCTTAGTAGTGGCAGGCGCTGAAGCTTTCTTT. The gene calls are TRBV7-9 and TRBJ1-1; D is unresolved. The V gene's germline CDR1 is SEHNR and CDR2 FQNEAQ (reference sequence). The CDR3 has 14 residues. Between the trimmed V and J ends, which lost 1 base and 6 bases, there was a span of 12 bases.